These 2 T cell receptor beta chains originate from one sample sequenced in a study of shared clonotypes between healthy human individuals. Clones were read by immunoSEQ multiplex PCR, and TCRdb kept only the in-frame ones, dropping some. The table records 1,100,000 or so clones, around 78% of them present only once. Sequencing was done on a sample of memory CD4+ T cells from PBMCs. Subset here: CD45RA-negative fraction. These receptors all come from a man aged 18-30 years in good health. Some clones in this sample may be carry-over from other donors' samples.

The CDR3 spells CASSSIPLGLYGYTF. The CDR3 DNA follows: TGTGCCAGTAGTAGCATACCCCTGGGTCTCTATGGCTACACCTTC. The rearrangement joins TRBV19 to TRBJ1-2; D is unresolved. CDR1 LNHDA and CDR2 SQIVND come from the germline V gene (reference sequence). The CDR3 has 15 amino acids. Trimming stripped 4 bases from V and 4 bases from J, with 16 bases between.

The chain recombines TRBV11-2 with TRBJ2-2, with TRBD2 identical over 10 bases. The V gene's germline CDR1 is SGHAT and CDR2 FQNNGV. The CDR3 contains 15 residues. The trim removed 2 bases at V and 6 bases at J, leaving 3 bases unmatched. CDR3 DNA: TGTGCCAGCAGCTTACCTAGCGGGAGATCCGGGGAGCTGTTTTTT. This gives the protein CASSLPSGRSGELFF.